The 5 T cell receptor beta chains below all came from one sample that was sequenced in a study of beta chain features in type 1 diabetes. Sequenced material consisted of expressed TCRB transcripts (all of the isolated RNA was reverse transcribed). Clones were read by immunoSEQ multiplex PCR, and TCRdb kept only the in-frame ones, dropping some. The data contain under 250,000 clones, 27% of them singletons. The sequenced sample consisted of central memory CD4+ T cells from blood. These receptors came from a man aged 30 to 45 in good health.

The chain combines TRBV27 with TRBJ2-7, with 9 bases lining up with TRBD1. CDR1 is MNHEY, CDR2 SMNVEV, per germline (reference sequence). J lost 5 bases, V lost 6 bases, and 5 bases had no gene match. The CDR3 extends over 13 amino acids. CDR3 sequence (DNA): TGTGCCAGCAGAGTGGACAGGGGCCACGAGCAGTACTTC. Protein product: CASRVDRGHEQYF.

As concerns this clone: The sample carries other DNA sequences with the same CDR3. The chain joins TRBV20-1 to TRBJ1-5; no firm D call. In germline, CDR1 is DFQATT, CDR2 SNEGSKA (reference sequence). The CDR3 extends over 11 amino acids. V lost 3 bases to trimming and J lost 4 bases, with 4 bases between them. In nucleotides, the CDR3 is TGCAGTGCTAGGGAAAATCAGCCCCAGCATTTT. Translating it yields CSARENQPQHF.

This clone was found a few times. The chain is built from TRBV23-1 and TRBJ1-6; D is perhaps TRBD1 (5 bases). TRBV23-1 is given ORF status, its function remaining uncertain. The CDR3 runs 15 residues. The germline V and J ends were trimmed by 6 bases and 5 bases, with 14 bases remaining between them. The CDR3 protein is CASRTRGLNNSPLHF. CDR3 coding DNA: TGCGCCAGCAGGACCCGGGGACTCAATAATTCACCCCTCCACTTT.

This clone is labeled medium-sized. CDR3 amino acids: CASSPGADSSYEQYF. The CDR3 DNA sequence: TGTGCCAGCTCACCCGGGGCGGACAGTTCTTACGAGCAGTACTTC. The chain couples TRBV18 to TRBJ2-7; D perhaps matches TRBD1 (6 bases). The germline V and J ends were trimmed by 3 bases and 4 bases, with 16 bases remaining between them. The germline gives CDR1 KGHSH, CDR2 LQKENI. The CDR3 loop spans 15 amino acids.

This clone was found a few times. The rearrangement uses TRBV13 and TRBJ2-7, with a tentative D call TRBD1 (6 bases). Germline V gene lookup returns CDR1 PRHDT and CDR2 FYEKMQ (reference sequence). The V gene lost 3 bases and the J gene lost 8 bases, with 23 bases spanning the gap. There are 16 residues in the CDR3. The CDR3 region is CASSFDTQGSEQKQYF. DNA for the CDR3: TGTGCCAGCAGCTTTGACACACAGGGCTCTGAACAAAAGCAGTACTTC.